These 12 T cell receptor beta chains originate from one sample sequenced in a study of beta chain features in type 1 diabetes. Expressed TCRB transcripts were sequenced because the entire RNA isolate underwent reverse transcription. Method: immunoSEQ multiplex PCR; TCRdb's copy keeps in-frame clones and lacks some. The sample includes more than 150,000 clones, 11% of them seen just once. Material for sequencing was central memory CD4+ T cells from blood. These TCRs come from a man aged 18 to 35 in good health.

This clone was counted ten times or more. Germline and junction disagree at one end, which may indicate a read error. The chain couples TRBV4-2 to TRBJ2-7; a possible D gene is TRBD2 (5 bases). CDR3 length: 12 residues. Germline CDR1 and CDR2: LGHNA and YNFKEQ. The CDR3 sequence is CASSQDRADYSF. CDR3 nucleotide sequence: TGTGCCAGCAGCCAAGATCGGGCAGACTACTCCTTC.

This clone was found a few times. The rearrangement links TRBV7-9 to TRBJ1-5; no reliable D call. CDR3 length: 14 residues. With 1 base removed from V and 3 bases from J, the gap between germline ends came to 7 bases. The germline V gene encodes CDR1 SEHNR and CDR2 FQNEAQ (reference sequence). DNA of the CDR3: TGTGCCAGCAGCTTAGGGGCAGACAATCAGCCCCAGCATTTT. Amino acids: CASSLGADNQPQHF.

This sequence joins TRBV9 and TRBJ2-3; D gene unclear. V lost 2 bases and J lost 0, with 10 bases in between. The CDR3 loop spans 15 amino acids. Germline CDR1 and CDR2: SGDLS and YYNGEE. The CDR3 region is CASSVSPSSTDTQYF. The DNA of the CDR3 is TGTGCCAGCAGCGTCTCTCCCTCTAGCACAGATACGCAGTATTTT.

V usage is TRBV7-2 and J usage is TRBJ2-5; D uncertain. Looked up from germline, CDR1 is SGHTA and CDR2 is FQGNSA. Deletions cut 10 bases from V and 4 bases from J, with 10 bases between. This CDR3 contains 11 residues. The CDR3 region is CATGNGETQYF. CDR3 DNA sequence: TGTGCCACCGGAAATGGAGAGACCCAGTACTTC.

This clone appeared a few times. V usage is TRBV5-1 and J usage is TRBJ2-6; D may be TRBD2 (5 bases). Germline CDR1 is SGHRS and CDR2 is YFSETQ. CDR3 size: 15 residues. The V and J ends lost 5 bases and 0 bases respectively, with 9 bases between them. The CDR3 DNA reads TGCGCCAGCAGTCCGGGGAACTCTGGGGCCAACGTCCTGACTTTC. This sequence encodes CASSPGNSGANVLTF.

This clone was seen only a few times. The V call is TRBV6-6, the J call TRBJ1-5; D not resolved. This CDR3 spans 14 amino acids. With 2 bases removed from V and 0 bases from J, the gap between germline ends came to 5 bases. Germline CDR1 reads MNHNY; CDR2 reads SVGAGI (reference sequence). The CDR3 region is CASSYRGSNQPQHF. CDR3 nucleotide sequence: TGTGCCAGCAGTTACCGGGGTAGCAATCAGCCCCAGCATTTT.

This clone showed up many times. The chain is built from TRBV30 and TRBJ1-4, with a weak D call TRBD1 (6 bases). The germline V gene has CDR1 GTSNPN and CDR2 SVGIG (reference sequence). V lost 8 bases and J lost 7, with 17 bases in between. This CDR3 is 13 amino acids long. The CDR3 sequence is CAASRVGGEKLFF. For the CDR3, the DNA is TGTGCCGCCTCTCGGGTAGGGGGTGAAAAACTGTTTTTT.

This clone showed up just a few times. Since a much larger clone is just one base distant, this may be a read error. This chain joins TRBV7-2 and TRBJ1-1, with TRBD1 as a possible D gene (5 bases). CDR3 length: 13 amino acids. Germline lookup yields CDR1 SGHTA and CDR2 FQGNSA. V lost 5 bases to trimming and J lost 1 base, with 8 bases between them. DNA for the CDR3: TGTGCCAGCAGCCAACAGGAGAACACTGAAGCTTTCTTT. Its translation: CASSQQENTEAFF.

This clone came up a few times. V gene TRBV6-6 combines with J gene TRBJ2-3, with D tentatively TRBD1 or TRBD2 (5 bases each). The CDR3 sequence is 15 residues long. Trimming removed 6 bases from V and 1 base from J, with 14 bases in between. The germline V gene has CDR1 MNHNY and CDR2 SVGAGI (reference sequence). The CDR3 reads CASSPGTMGTDTQYF. In DNA form, the CDR3 reads TGTGCCAGCAGCCCCGGGACCATGGGCACAGATACGCAGTATTTT.

The gene calls are TRBV18 and TRBJ2-5; 7 bases are a match to TRBD1. Germline V lookup: CDR1 KGHSH, CDR2 LQKENI. V gave up 1 base and J gave up 5 bases; unmatched junction bases: 7. The CDR3 length is 15 residues. The CDR3 DNA is TGTGCCAGCTCACCACTGGACAGGAGGCGGGAGACCCAGTACTTC. Its translation is CASSPLDRRRETQYF. Full variable domain (remainder filled in from reference TRBV18 and TRBJ2-5): NAGVMQNPRHLVRRRGQEARLRCSPMKGHSHVYWYRQLPEEGLKFMVYLQKENIIDESGMPKERFSAEFPKEGPSILRIQQVVRGDSAAYFCASSPLDRRRETQYFGPGTRLLVL.

The V gene is TRBV2, the J gene TRBJ2-7; D not resolved. This CDR3 is built from 14 residues. The V gene's germline CDR1 is SNHLY and CDR2 FYNNEI. Trimming cost V 7 bases and J 0 bases, with 13 bases left between them. The CDR3 DNA reads as TGTGCCAGCAAAGAGCTTAGGAGCTCCTACGAGCAGTACTTC. Translating gives CASKELRSSYEQYF.

This chain joins TRBV4-1 and TRBJ1-6, with 7 bases fitting TRBD1. Trimming took 3 bases from V and 7 from J; bases not matched to a gene: 9. Germline CDR1 reads MGHRA; CDR2 reads YSYEKL. There are 16 residues in the CDR3. DNA for the CDR3: TGCGCCAGCAGCCAGGGAACAGGGGAGTGGAATTCACCCCTCCACTTT. Residues: CASSQGTGEWNSPLHF.